This TCR beta chain comes out of a study of multiple sclerosis patients with progressive multifocal leukoencephalopathy. The time point is: time of PML onset. The method was immunoSEQ multiplex PCR; TCRdb's version includes in-frame clones alone and lacks a portion of them. The sample has 25,000 to 35,000 clones, more than 80% seen once. Germline V gene lookup returns CDR1 KGHSH and CDR2 LQKENI. The CDR3 sequence is 15 residues long. Trimming removed 2 bases from V and 5 bases from J; junction bases left unmatched: 6. V is TRBV18 and J is TRBJ2-1, with 7 bases identical to TRBD2. The TCR comes from a woman aged 25 to 45 with progressive multifocal leukoencephalopathy. This specimen was PBMCs, taken from a patient treated with natalizumab. CDR3 in amino acids: CASSPLAGPNNEQFF. The CDR3 DNA is TGTGCCAGCTCACCATTAGCGGGTCCTAACAATGAGCAGTTCTTC.